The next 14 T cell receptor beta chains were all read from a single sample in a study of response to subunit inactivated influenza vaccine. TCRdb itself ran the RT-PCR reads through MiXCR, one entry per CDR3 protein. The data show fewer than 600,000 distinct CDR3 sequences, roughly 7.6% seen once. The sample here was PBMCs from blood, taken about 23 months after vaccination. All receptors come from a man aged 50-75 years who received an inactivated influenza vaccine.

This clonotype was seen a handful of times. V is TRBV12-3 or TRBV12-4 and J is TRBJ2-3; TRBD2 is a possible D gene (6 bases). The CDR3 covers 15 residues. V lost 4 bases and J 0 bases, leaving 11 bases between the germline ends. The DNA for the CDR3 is TGTGCCAGCAGTTCCGGTGGGACTAGCACAGATACGCAGTATTTT. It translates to CASSSGGTSTDTQYF.

The CDR3: CASSPQPWDEQFF. CDR3 in DNA: TGTGCCAGCTCACCACAGCCTTGGGACGAGCAGTTCTTC. The genes are TRBV18 and TRBJ2-1; D may match TRBD1 or TRBD2 (5 bases each). CDR3 length equals 13 residues. Germline V gene sequence: CDR1 KGHSH, CDR2 LQKENI. V shed 1 base and J shed 10 bases, with 11 bases lying between them. The full variable domain, in which reference TRBV18 and TRBJ2-1 provide the parts outside the CDR3, is NAGVMQNPRHLVRRRGQEARLRCSPMKGHSHVYWYRQLPEEGLKFMVYLQKENIIDESGMPKERFSAEFPKEGPSILRIQQVVRGDSAAYFCASSPQPWDEQFFGPGTRLTVL.

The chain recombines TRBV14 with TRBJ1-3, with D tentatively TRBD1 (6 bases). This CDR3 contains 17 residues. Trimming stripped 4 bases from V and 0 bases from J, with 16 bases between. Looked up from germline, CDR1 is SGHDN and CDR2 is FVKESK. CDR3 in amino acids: CASSRLGGPNSGNTIYF. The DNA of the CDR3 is TGTGCCAGCAGCCGACTAGGGGGACCGAACTCTGGAAACACCATATATTTT.

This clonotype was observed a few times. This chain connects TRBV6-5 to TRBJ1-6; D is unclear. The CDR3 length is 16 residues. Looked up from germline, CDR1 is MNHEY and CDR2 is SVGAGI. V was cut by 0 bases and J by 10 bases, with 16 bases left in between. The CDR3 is CASSYSYSGVSSPLHF. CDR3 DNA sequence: TGTGCCAGCAGTTACTCTTATTCCGGGGTATCCTCACCCCTCCACTTT.

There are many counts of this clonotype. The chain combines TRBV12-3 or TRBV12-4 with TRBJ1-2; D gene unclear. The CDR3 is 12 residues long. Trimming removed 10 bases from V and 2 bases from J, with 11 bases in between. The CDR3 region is CATREANYGYTF. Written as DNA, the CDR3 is TGTGCCACTCGGGAAGCCAACTATGGCTACACCTTC.

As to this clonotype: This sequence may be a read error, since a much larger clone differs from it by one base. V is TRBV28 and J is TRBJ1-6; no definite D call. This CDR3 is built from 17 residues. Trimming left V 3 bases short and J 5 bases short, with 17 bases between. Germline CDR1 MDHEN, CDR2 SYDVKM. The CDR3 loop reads CASSFICGRRDNSPLHF. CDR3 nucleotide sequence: TGTGCCAGCAGTTTCATATGTGGCAGGAGGGATAATTCACCCCTCCACTTT.

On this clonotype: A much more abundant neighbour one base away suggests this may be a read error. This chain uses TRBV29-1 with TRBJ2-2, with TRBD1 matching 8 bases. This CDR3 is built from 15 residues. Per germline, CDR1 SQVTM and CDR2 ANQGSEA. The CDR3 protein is CSVELSGQETGELSF. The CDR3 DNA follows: TGCAGCGTTGAATTATCGGGACAGGAAACCGGGGAGCTGTCTTTT.

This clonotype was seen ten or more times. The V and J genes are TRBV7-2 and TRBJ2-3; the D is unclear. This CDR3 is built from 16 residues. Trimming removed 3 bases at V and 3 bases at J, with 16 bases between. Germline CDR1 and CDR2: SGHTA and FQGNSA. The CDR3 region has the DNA TGTGCCAGCAGCTTTTTGGCCGCCTTGGGGACAGATACGCAGTATTTT. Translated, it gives CASSFLAALGTDTQYF.

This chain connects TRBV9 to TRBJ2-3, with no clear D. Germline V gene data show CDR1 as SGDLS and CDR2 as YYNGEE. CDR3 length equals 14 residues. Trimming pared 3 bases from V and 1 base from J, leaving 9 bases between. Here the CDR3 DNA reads TGTGCCAGCAGCGGGACCGCGGGCACAGATACGCAGTATTTT. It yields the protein CASSGTAGTDTQYF.

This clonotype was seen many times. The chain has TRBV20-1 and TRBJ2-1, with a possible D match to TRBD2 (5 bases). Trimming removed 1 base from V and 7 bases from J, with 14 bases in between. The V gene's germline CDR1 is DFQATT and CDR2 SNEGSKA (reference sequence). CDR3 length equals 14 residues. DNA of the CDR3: TGCAGTGCTAGAGTACGGGGAACTGGGAATGAGCAGTTCTTC. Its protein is CSARVRGTGNEQFF.

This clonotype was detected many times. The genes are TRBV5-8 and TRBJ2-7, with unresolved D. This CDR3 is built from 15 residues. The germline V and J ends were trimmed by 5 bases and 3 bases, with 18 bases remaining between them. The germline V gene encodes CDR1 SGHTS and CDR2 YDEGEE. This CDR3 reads CASSSLEGWSYEQYF. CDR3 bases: TGTGCCAGCAGTTCTCTAGAAGGCTGGAGCTACGAGCAGTACTTC.

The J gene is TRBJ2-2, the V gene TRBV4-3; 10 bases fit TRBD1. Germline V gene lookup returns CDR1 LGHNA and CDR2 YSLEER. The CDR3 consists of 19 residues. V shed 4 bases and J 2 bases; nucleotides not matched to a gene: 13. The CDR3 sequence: CASSPDRGRLDENTGELFF. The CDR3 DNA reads TGCGCCAGCAGCCCCGACAGGGGGCGGCTGGACGAAAACACCGGGGAGCTGTTTTTT.

The DNA of the CDR3 is TGTGCCAGCAGTTTGATAGCGCCGTCCTACGAGCAGTACTTC. It yields the protein CASSLIAPSYEQYF. This chain links TRBV28 with TRBJ2-7; D perhaps matches TRBD2 (5 bases). Trimming stripped 3 bases from V and 1 base from J, with 10 bases between. The CDR3 covers 14 residues. Germline V gives CDR1 MDHEN, CDR2 SYDVKM.

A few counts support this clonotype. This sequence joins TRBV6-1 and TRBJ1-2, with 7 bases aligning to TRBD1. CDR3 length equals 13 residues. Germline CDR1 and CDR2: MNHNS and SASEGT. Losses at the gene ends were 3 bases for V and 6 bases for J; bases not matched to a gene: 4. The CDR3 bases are TGTGCCAGCAGTGAGACAGGGACGGATGGCTACACCTTC. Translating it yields CASSETGTDGYTF.